This TCR beta chain was observed in a study of T-cell memory formation after mild COVID-19. General study points: Balance between CD4 and CD8 was seen in clones contracting day 15 to 85, and a CD4+ lean was seen in later expanders. Memory from before infection featured some responding clones, which suggests cross-reactive memory joined. There was no confirmation that second-wave clones peaking on day 37 were SARS-CoV-2 specific. Those CD4+ clones that contracted were mainly in CM and EM (CD8+ ones in EMRA).

The CDR3 loop spans 13 amino acids. The V gene's germline CDR1 is MGHDK and CDR2 SYGVNS. V lost 4 bases and J lost 4, with 10 bases in between. As for this clonotype: Its antigen remains unidentified.

TCRdb re-called the 5' RACE reads with MiXCR, one entry per CDR3 protein. The data contain fewer than 500,000 distinct CDR3 sequences, roughly 23% of them singletons. V gene TRBV25-1 combines with J gene TRBJ1-1; D remains ambiguous. The TCR comes from an adult woman who had mild COVID-19 (a few samples of this study predate the infection). Cell type and time point are not known. What was sequenced was PBMCs or a T cell subset sorted from them (not recorded which). CDR3 nucleotides: TGTGCCAGCAGTGGGGCGTCGTTCACTGAAGCTTTCTTT. Its translation is CASSGASFTEAFF.